This T cell receptor (beta chain) originates from a study of T cells in Graves' hyperthyroidism and ophthalmopathy. Researchers amplified the TCR beta CDR3 regions from RNA transcripts. During a first-round RT-PCR of the TCR CDR3, the HTBI primer set was used. TCRdb itself ran the multiplex PCR reads through MiXCR, one entry per CDR3 protein. The sample contains roughly 300,000 distinct CDR3 sequences, 21% of which appear only once. Investigators excluded patients with uncontrolled infection, other autoimmune disease, pregnancy or lactation. PBMCs stemmed from over 7.5 ml fresh peripheral blood. This clonotype occurred many times. What it binds is not known. The CDR3 length is 14 residues. In germline, CDR1 is MNHEY, CDR2 SVGEGT. Deletions cut 2 bases from V and 7 bases from J, with 12 bases between. Study-wide results and limits: The majority of expanded thyroid clonotypes above 0.001 also appeared in blood. Separating ophthalmopathy from stable hyperthyroidism was achieved by a 13 V-J model.

Input material: blood. V usage is TRBV6-2 or TRBV6-3 and J usage is TRBJ1-5, with D possibly matching TRBD1 (5 bases). The sequence came from a woman in her forties or fifties with Graves' hyperthyroidism. For the CDR3, the DNA is TGTGCCAGCAGTTACGGGCAGGGCAGCCAGCCCCAGCATTTT. Amino acids: CASSYGQGSQPQHF.